The rows below give T cell receptor beta chains drawn from one sample of a study of cytomegalovirus exposure and HLA in healthy donors. Clones were read by immunoSEQ multiplex PCR, and TCRdb kept only the in-frame ones, dropping some. This sample yields 150,000 to 200,000 clones, of which roughly four fifths are seen a single time; about 2.8% belongs to the top ten. The sequenced sample was PBMCs. The receptors here all came from a woman aged 18-30 years in good health and CMV-seropositive. CDR3s include the opening cysteine and the closing phenylalanine or tryptophan. D genes are given only for firm matches. Not every row has a clone size; where given, it reads once, few, many or a size class.

>TRBJ1-1|TRBD1|NA|TRBV6-1
CASSARDRGGTEAFF
TGTGCCAGCAGTGCCCGGGACAGGGGGGGCACTGAAGCTTTCTTT
>TRBJ2-2|NA|NA|TRBV2
CASSDRLNTGELFF
TGTGCCAGCAGTGACAGATTGAACACCGGGGAGCTGTTTTTT
>TRBJ1-2|NA|NA|TRBV7-9
CASSLGGAGTNYGYTF
TGTGCCAGCAGCTTAGGGGGCGCAGGGACTAACTATGGCTACACCTTC
>TRBJ2-7|TRBD1|NA|TRBV5-1
CASSLETGGNYEQYF
TGCGCCAGCAGCTTGGAGACAGGGGGGAACTACGAGCAGTACTTC
>TRBJ1-2|TRBD1|NA|TRBV27
CASSLRTGLNYGYTF
TGTGCCAGCAGTTTAAGGACAGGGCTTAACTATGGCTACACCTTC
>TRBJ1-3|TRBD1|NA|TRBV6-6
CASSRDRAGNTIYF
TGTGCCAGCAGCAGGGACAGGGCTGGAAACACCATATATTTT
>TRBJ1-2|TRBD1|NA|TRBV9
CASSQRQGATGGYTF
TGTGCCAGCAGCCAACGACAGGGGGCTACGGGTGGCTACACCTTC
>TRBJ2-7|TRBD1|NA|TRBV5-4
CASSESQGASGEQYF
TGTGCCAGCAGCGAGTCACAGGGGGCTTCGGGCGAGCAGTACTTC
>TRBJ2-1|TRBD2|once|TRBV2
CASRETSGGINEQFF
TGTGCCAGCAGGGAGACTAGCGGGGGGATCAATGAGCAGTTCTTC
>TRBJ1-1|NA|NA|TRBV6-1
CASSEATLNTEAFF
TGTGCCAGCAGTGAAGCAACACTGAACACTGAAGCTTTCTTT
>TRBJ2-7|NA|few|TRBV14
CASSQIRGSGEQYF
TGTGCCAGCAGCCAAATTCGGGGAAGTGGCGAGCAGTACTTC
>TRBJ2-2|TRBD2|NA|TRBV4-1
CASSQVRLAGTGELFF
TGCGCCAGCAGCCAAGTTCGACTAGCGGGGACCGGGGAGCTGTTTTTT
>TRBJ2-3|TRBD2|NA|TRBV11-2
CASSFGSGGGTDTQYF
TGTGCCAGCAGCTTTGGTTCGGGGGGGGGCACAGATACGCAGTATTTT
>TRBJ2-2|NA|once|TRBV5-1
CASNLIGGDTGELFF
TGCGCCAGCAACCTAATAGGGGGGGACACCGGGGAGCTGTTTTTT
>TRBJ2-2|TRBD2|NA|TRBV19
CASSALILAGGPSGELFF
TGTGCCAGTAGTGCCCTGATACTAGCGGGGGGGCCTTCCGGGGAGCTGTTTTTT
>TRBJ2-3|TRBD2|NA|TRBV5-1
CASSVTTSGGSDTQYF
TGCGCCAGCAGCGTGACGACTAGCGGGGGATCTGATACGCAGTATTTT
>TRBJ2-5|TRBD2|NA|TRBV9
CASSPSTSGGLQETQYF
TGTGCCAGCAGCCCTTCGACTAGCGGGGGTCTCCAAGAGACCCAGTACTTC
>TRBJ2-1|TRBD2|NA|TRBV27
CAGSRLAGGRSAYNEQFF
TGTGCCGGCAGTAGACTAGCGGGGGGTCGGTCTGCTTACAATGAGCAGTTCTTC
>TRBJ2-1|NA|few|TRBV19
CASSRAAYNEQFF
TGTGCCAGTAGTAGGGCTGCCTACAATGAGCAGTTCTTC
>TRBJ1-1|NA|NA|TRBV4-2
CASSQNRGKASTEAFF
TGTGCCAGCAGCCAAAATAGGGGGAAGGCGAGCACTGAAGCTTTCTTT
>TRBJ2-3|NA|NA|TRBV27
CASSLSSWRGGTDTQYF
TGTGCCAGCAGTTTAAGTTCATGGCGGGGTGGCACAGATACGCAGTATTTT
>TRBJ2-7|TRBD1|NA|TRBV13
CASRKQGASYEQYF
TGTGCCAGCAGGAAACAGGGGGCGTCCTACGAGCAGTACTTC
>TRBJ2-1|TRBD2|few|TRBV6-4
CASSDVAGKANNEQFF
TGTGCCAGCAGTGACGTAGCGGGGAAAGCAAACAATGAGCAGTTCTTC
>TRBJ2-1|NA|NA|TRBV11-3
CAREQLGCEQFF
TGTGCTAGGGAGCAGTTGGGTTGTGAGCAGTTCTTC
>TRBJ2-5|NA|few|TRBV18
CASSRNGYQETQYF
TGTGCCAGCTCTCGAAACGGGTATCAAGAGACCCAGTACTTC
>TRBJ1-2|TRBD1|NA|TRBV7-9
CASSFPTGRDGYTF
TGTGCCAGCAGCTTTCCGACAGGGCGGGATGGCTACACCTTC
>TRBJ2-7|TRBD1|NA|TRBV4-2
CASSQASWGRGQEQYF
TGTGCCAGCAGCCAAGCCAGTTGGGGCAGGGGGCAGGAGCAGTACTTC
>TRBJ1-2|NA|few|TRBV18
CASSPSDTVYGYTF
TGTGCCAGCTCACCTTCGGACACGGTCTATGGCTACACCTTC
>TRBJ2-3|NA|NA|TRBV5-6
CASSLKDTQYF
TGTGCCAGCAGCCTAAAAGATACGCAGTATTTT
>TRBJ1-5|TRBD1|few|TRBV2
CASSTGTASNQPQHF
TGTGCCAGCAGTACAGGGACAGCTAGCAATCAGCCCCAGCATTTT
>TRBJ2-5|TRBD2|NA|TRBV2
CASRPTSGGALNQETQYF
TGTGCCAGCAGGCCTACTAGCGGGGGGGCTCTGAACCAAGAGACCCAGTACTTC
>TRBJ2-5|TRBD1|NA|TRBV5-1
CASSLGRGQSSQETQYF
TGCGCCAGCAGCTTGGGCAGGGGGCAATCCAGCCAAGAGACCCAGTACTTC
>TRBJ1-2|NA|NA|TRBV2
CASSEGAGPYGYTF
TGTGCCAGCAGTGAGGGGGCAGGGCCGTATGGCTACACCTTC
>TRBJ1-1|NA|NA|TRBV2
CASSLGGQTEAFF
TGTGCCAGCAGTTTAGGGGGACAAACTGAAGCTTTCTTT
>TRBJ2-7|NA|NA|TRBV19
CASSATGKGDLRQYF
TGTGCCAGTAGTGCAACGGGGAAGGGGGACCTCCGGCAGTACTTC
>TRBJ1-1|NA|NA|TRBV19
CASRTDMNTEAFF
TGTGCCAGTCGGACAGACATGAACACTGAAGCTTTCTTT
>TRBJ1-1|NA|few|TRBV18
CASSPKRGNTEAFF
TGTGCCAGCTCACCAAAAAGGGGGAACACTGAAGCTTTCTTT
>TRBJ2-3|NA|NA|TRBV7-6
CASSLVSADTQYF
TGTGCCAGCAGCTTAGTCTCAGCAGATACGCAGTATTTT
>TRBJ2-5|NA|NA|TRBV4-2
CASSQGALALVGETQYF
TGTGCCAGCAGCCAAGGAGCGCTAGCTCTAGTCGGGGAGACCCAGTACTTC
>TRBJ1-5|TRBD1|NA|TRBV7-3
CASSLRVKGACNQPQHF
TGTGCCAGCAGCTTAAGGGTAAAGGGGGCTTGTAATCAGCCCCAGCATTTT
>TRBJ1-2|NA|few|TRBV27
CASSPRQGTYGYTF
TGTGCCAGCAGTCCGCGCCAGGGGACGTATGGCTACACCTTC